Here is one TCR beta chain with its context. The antigen is undetermined. The junction differs from germline at one of its ends, possibly a read error. The sample originates from a study of siplizumab effects on memory and regulatory T cells. The V gene's germline CDR1 is SSHAT and CDR2 FNYEAQ (reference sequence). This CDR3 has 13 residues. Whole-study results and caveats: In the presence of siplizumab, alloreactive sequences traceable to unstimulated CD4+ memory cells were significantly reduced. A naive or memory phenotype could not be assigned to roughly 80-95% of the proliferating CD4+ or CD8+ clones. The study found naive T cells seemingly more diverse than memory cells and seemingly major alloresponse contributors.

In each sample, some 10^5 TCR templates were assayed. Libraries were prepared by immunoSEQ multiplex PCR; TCRdb keeps only in-frame clonotypes and omits some of them. The data show about 69,000 clones, with 75% to 90% seen just once and approximately 1.7% held by the top ten. The sequencing sample was made of Tregs sorted from blood. V usage is TRBV7-7 and J usage is TRBJ2-3; no clear D. The sequence derives from a human donor in good health. Here the CDR3 reads CASSSGMSDTQYF. The CDR3 bases are TGTGCTAGCAGCTCGGGTATGTCGGATACGCAGTATTTT. Filled out from reference TRBV7-7 and TRBJ2-3, the complete variable domain reads GAGVSQSPRYKVTKRGQDVTLRCDPISSHATLYWYQQALGQGPEFLTYFNYEAQPDKSGLPSDRFSAERPEGSISTLTIQRTEQRDSAMYRCASSSGMSDTQYFGPGTRLTVL.